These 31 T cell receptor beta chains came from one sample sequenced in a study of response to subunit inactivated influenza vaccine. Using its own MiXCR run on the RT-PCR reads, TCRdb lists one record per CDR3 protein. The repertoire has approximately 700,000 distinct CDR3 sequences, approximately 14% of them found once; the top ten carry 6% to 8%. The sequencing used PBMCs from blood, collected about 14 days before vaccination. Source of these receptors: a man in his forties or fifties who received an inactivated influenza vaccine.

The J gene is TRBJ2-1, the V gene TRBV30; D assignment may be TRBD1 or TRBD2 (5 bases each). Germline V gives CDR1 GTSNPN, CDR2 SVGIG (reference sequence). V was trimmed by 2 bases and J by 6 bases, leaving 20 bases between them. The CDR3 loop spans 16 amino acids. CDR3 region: CAWSRPGTPLGNEQFF. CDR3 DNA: TGTGCCTGGAGTCGCCCCGGGACGCCACTGGGCAATGAGCAGTTCTTC.

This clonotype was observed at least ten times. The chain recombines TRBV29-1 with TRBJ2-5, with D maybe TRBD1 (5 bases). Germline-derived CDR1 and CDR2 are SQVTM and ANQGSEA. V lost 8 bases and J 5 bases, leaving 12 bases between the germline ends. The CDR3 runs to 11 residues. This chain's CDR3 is CSSGPLETQYF. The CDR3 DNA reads TGCAGCTCAGGGCCATTGGAGACCCAGTACTTC.

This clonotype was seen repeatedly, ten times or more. CDR3 DNA sequence: TGTGCCAGCAGTTTAGGGGACCGCCTGAACACTGAAGCTTTCTTT. Translated, it gives CASSLGDRLNTEAFF. The rearrangement joins TRBV27 to TRBJ1-1; perhaps TRBD1 as D (5 bases). The V gene's germline CDR1 is MNHEY and CDR2 SMNVEV (reference sequence). The CDR3 sequence is 15 residues long. V lost 2 bases and J lost 0, with 10 bases in between.

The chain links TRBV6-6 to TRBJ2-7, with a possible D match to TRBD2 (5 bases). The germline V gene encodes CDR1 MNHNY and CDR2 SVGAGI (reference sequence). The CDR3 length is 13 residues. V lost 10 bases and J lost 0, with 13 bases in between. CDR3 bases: TGTGCCACCCTGGCGGGCAGCTCCTACGAGCAGTACTTC. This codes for CATLAGSSYEQYF.

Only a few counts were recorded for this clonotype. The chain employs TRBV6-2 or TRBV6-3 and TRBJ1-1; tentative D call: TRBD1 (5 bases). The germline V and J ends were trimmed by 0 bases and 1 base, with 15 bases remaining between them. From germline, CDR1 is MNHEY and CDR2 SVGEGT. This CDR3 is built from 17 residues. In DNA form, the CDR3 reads TGTGCCAGCAGTTACTCGAGCCAGGGAAGGGAGAACACTGAAGCTTTCTTT. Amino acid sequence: CASSYSSQGRENTEAFF.

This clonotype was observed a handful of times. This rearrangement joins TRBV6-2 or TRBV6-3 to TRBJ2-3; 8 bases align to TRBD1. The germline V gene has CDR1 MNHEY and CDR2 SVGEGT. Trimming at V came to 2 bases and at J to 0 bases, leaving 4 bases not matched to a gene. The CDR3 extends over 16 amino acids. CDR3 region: CASSYTDRESTDTQYF. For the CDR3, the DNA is TGTGCCAGCAGTTACACGGACAGGGAGAGCACAGATACGCAGTATTTT.

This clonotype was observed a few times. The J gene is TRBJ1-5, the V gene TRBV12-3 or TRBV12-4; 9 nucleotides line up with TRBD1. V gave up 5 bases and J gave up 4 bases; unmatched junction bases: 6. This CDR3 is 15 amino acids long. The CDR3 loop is CASSISGTGNQPQHF. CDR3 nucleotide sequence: TGTGCCAGCAGTATATCCGGGACAGGGAATCAGCCCCAGCATTTT.

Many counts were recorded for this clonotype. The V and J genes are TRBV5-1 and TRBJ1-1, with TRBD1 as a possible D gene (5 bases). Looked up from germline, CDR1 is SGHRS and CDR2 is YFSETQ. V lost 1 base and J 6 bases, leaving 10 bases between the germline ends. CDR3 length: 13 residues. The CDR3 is CASSLWGEAEAFF. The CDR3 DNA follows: TGCGCCAGCAGCTTGTGGGGGGAGGCTGAAGCTTTCTTT.

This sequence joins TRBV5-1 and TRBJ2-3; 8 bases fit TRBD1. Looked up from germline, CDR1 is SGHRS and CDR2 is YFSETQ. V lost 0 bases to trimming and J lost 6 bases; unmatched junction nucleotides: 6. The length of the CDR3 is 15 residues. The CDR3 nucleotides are TGCGCCAGCAGCTTGGCAAGGACAGGGCCGGATACGCAGTATTTT. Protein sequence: CASSLARTGPDTQYF.

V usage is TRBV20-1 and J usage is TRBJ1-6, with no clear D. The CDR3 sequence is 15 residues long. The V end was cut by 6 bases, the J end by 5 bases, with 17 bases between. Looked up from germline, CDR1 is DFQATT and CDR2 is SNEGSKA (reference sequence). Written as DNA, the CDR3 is TGCAGTGCGACCCCACAGTCCACACATAATTCACCCCTCCACTTT. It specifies CSATPQSTHNSPLHF.

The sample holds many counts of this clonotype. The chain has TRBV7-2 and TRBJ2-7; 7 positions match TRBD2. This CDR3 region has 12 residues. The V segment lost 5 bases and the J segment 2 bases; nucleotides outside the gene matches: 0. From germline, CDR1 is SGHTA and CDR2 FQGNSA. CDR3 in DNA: TGTGCCAGCAGCCGGGGGGCCTACGAGCAGTACTTC. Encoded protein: CASSRGAYEQYF. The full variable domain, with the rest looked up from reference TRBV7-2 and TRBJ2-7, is GAGVSQSPSNKVTEKGKDVELRCDPISGHTALYWYRQSLGQGLEFLIYFQGNSAPDKSGLPSDRFSAERTGGSVSTLTIQRTQQEDSAVYLCASSRGAYEQYFGPGTRLTVT.

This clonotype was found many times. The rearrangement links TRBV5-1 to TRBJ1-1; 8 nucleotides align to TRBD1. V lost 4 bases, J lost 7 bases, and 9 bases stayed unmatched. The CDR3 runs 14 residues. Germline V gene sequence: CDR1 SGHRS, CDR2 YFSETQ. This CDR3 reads CASSPGQGEDEAFF. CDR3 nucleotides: TGCGCCAGCAGCCCAGGACAGGGTGAGGATGAAGCTTTCTTT.

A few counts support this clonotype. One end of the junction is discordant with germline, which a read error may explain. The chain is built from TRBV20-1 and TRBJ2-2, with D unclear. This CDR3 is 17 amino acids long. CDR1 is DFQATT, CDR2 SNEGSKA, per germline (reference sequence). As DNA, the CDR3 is TGCTGTGCTAGAGATGTTACTAAGCCAACGAACACCGGGGAGCTGTTTTTT. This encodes CCARDVTKPTNTGELFF.

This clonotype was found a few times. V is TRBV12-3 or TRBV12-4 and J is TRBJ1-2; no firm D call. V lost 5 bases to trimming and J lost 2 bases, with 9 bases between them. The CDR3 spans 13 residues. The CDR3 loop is CASSRLQNYGYTF. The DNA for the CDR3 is TGTGCCAGCAGTAGACTGCAAAACTATGGCTACACCTTC.

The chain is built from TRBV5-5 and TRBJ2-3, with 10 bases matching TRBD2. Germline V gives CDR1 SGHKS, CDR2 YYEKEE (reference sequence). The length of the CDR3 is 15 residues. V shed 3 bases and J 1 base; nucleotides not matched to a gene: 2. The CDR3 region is CASSWGLARTDTQYF. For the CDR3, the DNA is TGTGCCAGCAGCTGGGGACTAGCGCGCACAGATACGCAGTATTTT.

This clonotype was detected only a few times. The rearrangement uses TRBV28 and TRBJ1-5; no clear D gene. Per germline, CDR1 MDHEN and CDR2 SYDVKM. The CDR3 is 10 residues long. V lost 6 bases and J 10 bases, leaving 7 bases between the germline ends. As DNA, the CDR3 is TGTGCCAGCAGCACCCAACCCCAGCATTTT. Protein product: CASSTQPQHF. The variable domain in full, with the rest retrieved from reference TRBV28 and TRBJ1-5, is DVKVTQSSRYLVKRTGEKVFLECVQDMDHENMFWYRQDPGLGLRLIYFSYDVKMKEKGDIPEGYSVSREKKERFSLILESASTNQTSMYLCASSTQPQHFGDGTRLSIL.

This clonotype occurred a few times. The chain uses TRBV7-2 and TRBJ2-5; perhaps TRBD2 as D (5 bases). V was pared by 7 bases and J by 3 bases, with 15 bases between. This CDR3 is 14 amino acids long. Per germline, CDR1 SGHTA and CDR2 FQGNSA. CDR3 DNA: TGTGCCAGCACCACAACCGGGAAAGAAGAGACCCAGTACTTC. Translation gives CASTTTGKEETQYF.

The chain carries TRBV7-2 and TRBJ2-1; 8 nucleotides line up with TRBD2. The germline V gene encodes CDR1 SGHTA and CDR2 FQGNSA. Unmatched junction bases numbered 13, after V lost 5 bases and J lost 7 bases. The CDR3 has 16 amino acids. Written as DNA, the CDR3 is TGTGCCAGCAGCCGGCAAGTCGGGGGGGCGGCAAATGAGCAGTTCTTC. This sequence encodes CASSRQVGGAANEQFF.

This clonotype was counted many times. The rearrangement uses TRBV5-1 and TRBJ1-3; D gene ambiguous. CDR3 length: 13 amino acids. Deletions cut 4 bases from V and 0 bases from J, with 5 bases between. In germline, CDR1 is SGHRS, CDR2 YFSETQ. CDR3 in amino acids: CASSQNSGNTIYF. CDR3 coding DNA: TGCGCCAGCAGCCAGAACTCTGGAAACACCATATATTTT.

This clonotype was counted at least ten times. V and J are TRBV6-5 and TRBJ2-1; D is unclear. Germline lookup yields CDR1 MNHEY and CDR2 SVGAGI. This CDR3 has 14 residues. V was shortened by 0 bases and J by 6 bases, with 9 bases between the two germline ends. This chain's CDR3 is CASSYSRLGNEQFF. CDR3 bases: TGTGCCAGCAGTTACTCGCGGCTAGGCAATGAGCAGTTCTTC.

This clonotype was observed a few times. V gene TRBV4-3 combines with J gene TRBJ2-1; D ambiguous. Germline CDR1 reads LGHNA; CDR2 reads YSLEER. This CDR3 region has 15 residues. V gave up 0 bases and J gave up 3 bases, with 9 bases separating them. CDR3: CASSQDRLNYNEQFF. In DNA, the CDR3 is TGCGCCAGCAGCCAAGATCGCCTTAACTACAATGAGCAGTTCTTC.

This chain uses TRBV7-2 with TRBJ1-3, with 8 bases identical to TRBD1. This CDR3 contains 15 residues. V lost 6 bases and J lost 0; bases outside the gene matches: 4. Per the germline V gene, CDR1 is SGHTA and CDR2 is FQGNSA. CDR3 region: CASSSRGPSGNTIYF. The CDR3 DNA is TGTGCCAGCAGTTCCAGGGGGCCCTCTGGAAACACCATATATTTT.

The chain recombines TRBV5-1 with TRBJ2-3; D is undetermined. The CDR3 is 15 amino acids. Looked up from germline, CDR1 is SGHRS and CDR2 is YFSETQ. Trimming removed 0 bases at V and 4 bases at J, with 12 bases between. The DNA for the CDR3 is TGCGCCAGCAGCTTGGAGTCCGTGGCACCAGATACGCAGTATTTT. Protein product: CASSLESVAPDTQYF.

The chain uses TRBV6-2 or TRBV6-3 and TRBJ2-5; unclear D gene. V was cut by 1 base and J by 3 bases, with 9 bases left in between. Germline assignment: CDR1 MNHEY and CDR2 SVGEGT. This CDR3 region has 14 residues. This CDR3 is CASSYFRQEETQYF. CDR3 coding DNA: TGTGCCAGCAGTTACTTTAGGCAGGAAGAGACCCAGTACTTC.

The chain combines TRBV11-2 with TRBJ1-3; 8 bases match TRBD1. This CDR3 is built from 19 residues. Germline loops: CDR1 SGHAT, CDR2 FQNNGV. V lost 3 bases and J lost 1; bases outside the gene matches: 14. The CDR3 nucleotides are TGTGCCAGCAGCTTGGGTTACTCGACAGGGGACCCGTCTGGAAACACCATATATTTT. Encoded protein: CASSLGYSTGDPSGNTIYF. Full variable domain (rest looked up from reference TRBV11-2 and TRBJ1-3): EAGVAQSPRYKIIEKRQSVAFWCNPISGHATLYWYQQILGQGPKLLIQFQNNGVVDDSQLPKDRFSAERLKGVDSTLKIQPAKLEDSAVYLCASSLGYSTGDPSGNTIYFGEGSWLTVV.

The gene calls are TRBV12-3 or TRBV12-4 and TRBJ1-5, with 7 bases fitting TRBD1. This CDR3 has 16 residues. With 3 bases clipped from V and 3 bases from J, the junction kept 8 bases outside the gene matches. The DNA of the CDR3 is TGTGCCAGCAGTTTGGGACAGACGTCCTACAATCAGCCCCAGCATTTT. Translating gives CASSLGQTSYNQPQHF.

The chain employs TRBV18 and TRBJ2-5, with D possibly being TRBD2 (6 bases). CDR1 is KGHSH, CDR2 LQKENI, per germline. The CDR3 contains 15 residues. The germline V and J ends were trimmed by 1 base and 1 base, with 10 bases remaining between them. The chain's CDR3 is CASSPQSGGQETQYF. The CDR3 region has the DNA TGTGCCAGCTCACCACAGTCCGGGGGCCAAGAGACCCAGTACTTC.

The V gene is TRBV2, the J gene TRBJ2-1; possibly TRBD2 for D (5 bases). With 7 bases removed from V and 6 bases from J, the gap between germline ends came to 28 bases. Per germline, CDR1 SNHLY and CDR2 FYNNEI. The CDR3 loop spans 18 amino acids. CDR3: CASKPPRDYFSRANEQFF. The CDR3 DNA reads TGTGCCAGCAAACCCCCCCGAGACTATTTTTCGCGGGCCAATGAGCAGTTCTTC.

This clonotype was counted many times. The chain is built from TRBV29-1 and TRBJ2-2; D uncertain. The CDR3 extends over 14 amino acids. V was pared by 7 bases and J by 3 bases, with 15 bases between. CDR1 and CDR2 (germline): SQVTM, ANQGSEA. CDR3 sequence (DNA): TGCAGCGCCAGACCGAGTACCCACACCGGGGAGCTGTTTTTT. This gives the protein CSARPSTHTGELFF.

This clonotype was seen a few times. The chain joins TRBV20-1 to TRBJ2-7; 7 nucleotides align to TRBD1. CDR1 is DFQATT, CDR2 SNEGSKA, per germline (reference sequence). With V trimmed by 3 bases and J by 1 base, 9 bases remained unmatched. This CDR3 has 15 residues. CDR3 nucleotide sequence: TGCAGTGCTAGCCACACCTTGGGACAGTCCTACGAGCAGTACTTC. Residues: CSASHTLGQSYEQYF.

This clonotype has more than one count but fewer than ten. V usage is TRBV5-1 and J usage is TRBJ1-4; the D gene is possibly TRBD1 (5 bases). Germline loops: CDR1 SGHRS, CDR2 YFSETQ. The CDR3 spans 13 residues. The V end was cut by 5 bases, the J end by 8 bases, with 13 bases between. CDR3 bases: TGCGCCAGCAGAACGTCGCGGGGCGAAAAACTGTTTTTT. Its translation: CASRTSRGEKLFF.